This T cell receptor beta chain was sequenced in a study of STAT3 mutations in large granular lymphocyte leukemia. Background on the study: Canonical activating STAT3 mutations were detected in roughly half of the longitudinally sequenced T-LGLL patients.

TCRbeta libraries averaged around 40,000 productive templates per sample. The assay was immunoSEQ multiplex PCR, and TCRdb's table has in-frame clones only and misses some. The sample carries several thousand clones, under 55% recorded once. A note on this clone: Its antigen is not known.

General study findings and limits: TCR clonotype switching after therapy occurred in 6 of 18 patients. At least one immunodominant TCR beta clonotype appeared in every T-cell large granular lymphocyte leukemia patient. A small but highly pathogenic clone may have been missed.

The CDR3 is made up of 13 amino acids. Germline CDR1 is KGHSH and CDR2 is LQKENI. Trimming cost V 4 bases and J 3 bases, with 9 bases left between them. The sequence derives from a man aged 55 to 70 with T-cell large granular lymphocyte leukemia. Some clones in this sample may be carry-over from other donors' samples. The chain combines TRBV18 with TRBJ2-5; perhaps TRBD1 as D (5 bases). Sequenced input: peripheral blood mononuclear cells. CDR3 sequence (DNA): TGTGCCAGCTCACAACAGGAAAAAGAGACCCAGTACTTC. This gives the protein CASSQQEKETQYF.